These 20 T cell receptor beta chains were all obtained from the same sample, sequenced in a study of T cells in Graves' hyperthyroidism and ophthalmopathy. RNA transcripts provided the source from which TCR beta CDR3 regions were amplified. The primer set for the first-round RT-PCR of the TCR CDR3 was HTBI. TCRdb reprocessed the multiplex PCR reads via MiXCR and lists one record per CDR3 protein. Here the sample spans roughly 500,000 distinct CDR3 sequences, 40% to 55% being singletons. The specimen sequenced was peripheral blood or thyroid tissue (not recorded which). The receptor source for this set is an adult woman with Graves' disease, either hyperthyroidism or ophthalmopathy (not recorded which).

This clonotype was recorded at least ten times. In nucleotides, the CDR3 is TGTGCCAGCAGTGAATGGTTGGGCGGGGAGGAGTACTTC. This gives the protein CASSEWLGGEEYF. The chain links TRBV25-1 to TRBJ2-7; D may be TRBD2 (6 bases). With 1 base removed from V and 11 bases from J, the gap between germline ends came to 15 bases. This CDR3 spans 13 amino acids. Germline V gene sequence: CDR1 MGHDK, CDR2 SYGVNS.

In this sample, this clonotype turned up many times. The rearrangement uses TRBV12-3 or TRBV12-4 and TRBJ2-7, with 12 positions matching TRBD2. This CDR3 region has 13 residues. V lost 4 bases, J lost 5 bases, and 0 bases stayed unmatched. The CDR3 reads CASSWTSGNEQYF. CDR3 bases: TGTGCCAGCAGTTGGACTAGCGGGAACGAGCAGTACTTC.

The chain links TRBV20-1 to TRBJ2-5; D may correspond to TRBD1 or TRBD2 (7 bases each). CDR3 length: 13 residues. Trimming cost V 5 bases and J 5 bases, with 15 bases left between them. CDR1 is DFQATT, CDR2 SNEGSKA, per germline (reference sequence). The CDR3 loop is CSAAGGGRETQYF. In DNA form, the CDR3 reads TGCAGTGCTGCAGGGGGGGGGAGGGAGACCCAGTACTTC.

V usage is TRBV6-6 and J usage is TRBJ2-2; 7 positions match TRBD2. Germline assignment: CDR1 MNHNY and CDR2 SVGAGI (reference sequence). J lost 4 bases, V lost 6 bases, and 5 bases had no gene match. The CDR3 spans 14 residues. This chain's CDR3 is CASRRRESTGELFF. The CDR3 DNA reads TGTGCCAGCAGGAGGCGGGAGTCCACCGGGGAGCTGTTTTTT.

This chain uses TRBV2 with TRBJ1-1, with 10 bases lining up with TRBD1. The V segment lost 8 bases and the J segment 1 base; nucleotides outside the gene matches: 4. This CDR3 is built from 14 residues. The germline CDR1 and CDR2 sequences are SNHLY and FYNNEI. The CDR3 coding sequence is TGTGCCAGCGTTGGGACAGGGGCGAACACTGAAGCTTTCTTT. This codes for CASVGTGANTEAFF.

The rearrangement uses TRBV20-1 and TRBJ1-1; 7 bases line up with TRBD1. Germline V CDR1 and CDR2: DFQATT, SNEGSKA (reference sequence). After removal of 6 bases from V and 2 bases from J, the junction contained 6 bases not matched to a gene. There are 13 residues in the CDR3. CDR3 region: CSALNRGNTEAFF. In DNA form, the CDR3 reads TGCAGTGCCCTGAACAGGGGAAACACTGAAGCTTTCTTT.

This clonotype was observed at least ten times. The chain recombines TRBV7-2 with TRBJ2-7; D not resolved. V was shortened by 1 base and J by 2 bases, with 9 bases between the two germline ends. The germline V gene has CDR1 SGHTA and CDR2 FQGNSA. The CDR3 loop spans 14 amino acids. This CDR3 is CASSLVHGPYEQYF. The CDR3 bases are TGTGCCAGCAGCTTAGTTCACGGCCCCTACGAGCAGTACTTC.

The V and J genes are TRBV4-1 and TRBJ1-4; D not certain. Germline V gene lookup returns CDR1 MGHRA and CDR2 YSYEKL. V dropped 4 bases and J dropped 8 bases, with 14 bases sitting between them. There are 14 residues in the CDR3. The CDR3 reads CASSPAWGMEKLFF. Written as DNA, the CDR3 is TGCGCCAGCAGCCCCGCCTGGGGTATGGAAAAACTGTTTTTT.

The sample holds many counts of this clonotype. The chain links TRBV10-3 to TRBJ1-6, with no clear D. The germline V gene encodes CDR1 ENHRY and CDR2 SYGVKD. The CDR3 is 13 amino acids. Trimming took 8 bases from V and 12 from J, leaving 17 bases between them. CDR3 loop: CAIGPTETGPLHF. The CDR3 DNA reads TGTGCCATCGGCCCCACGGAGACTGGACCCCTCCACTTT.

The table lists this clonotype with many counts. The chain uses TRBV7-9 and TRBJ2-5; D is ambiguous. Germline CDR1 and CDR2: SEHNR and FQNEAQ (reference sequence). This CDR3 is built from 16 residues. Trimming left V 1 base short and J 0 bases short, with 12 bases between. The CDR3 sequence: CASSLVYYRDQETQYF. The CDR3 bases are TGTGCCAGCAGCTTAGTATATTATCGGGACCAAGAGACCCAGTACTTC.

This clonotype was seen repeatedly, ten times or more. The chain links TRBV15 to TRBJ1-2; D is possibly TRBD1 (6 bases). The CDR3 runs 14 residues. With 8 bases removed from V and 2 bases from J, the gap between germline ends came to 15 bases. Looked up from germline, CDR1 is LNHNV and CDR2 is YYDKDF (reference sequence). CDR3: CATGTTGLNYGYTF. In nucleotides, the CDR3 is TGTGCCACCGGTACGACAGGCTTGAACTATGGCTACACCTTC. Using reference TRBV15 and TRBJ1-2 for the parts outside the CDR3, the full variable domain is DAMVIQNPRYQVTQFGKPVTLSCSQTLNHNVMYWYQQKSSQAPKLLFHYYDKDFNNEADTPDNFQSRRPNTSFCFLDIRSPGLGDTAMYLCATGTTGLNYGYTFGSGTRLTVV.

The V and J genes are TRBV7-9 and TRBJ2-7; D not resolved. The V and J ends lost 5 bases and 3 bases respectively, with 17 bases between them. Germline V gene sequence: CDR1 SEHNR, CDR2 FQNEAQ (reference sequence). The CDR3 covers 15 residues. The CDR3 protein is CASSPPSGPFYEQYF. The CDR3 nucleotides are TGTGCCAGCAGCCCCCCTTCGGGCCCTTTCTACGAGCAGTACTTC.

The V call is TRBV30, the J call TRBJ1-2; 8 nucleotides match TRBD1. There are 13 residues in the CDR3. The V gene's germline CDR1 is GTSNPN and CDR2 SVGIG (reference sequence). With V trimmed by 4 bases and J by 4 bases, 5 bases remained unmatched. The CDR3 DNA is TGTGCCTGGATAGACAGGGGCGGCTATGGCTACACCTTC. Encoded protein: CAWIDRGGYGYTF.

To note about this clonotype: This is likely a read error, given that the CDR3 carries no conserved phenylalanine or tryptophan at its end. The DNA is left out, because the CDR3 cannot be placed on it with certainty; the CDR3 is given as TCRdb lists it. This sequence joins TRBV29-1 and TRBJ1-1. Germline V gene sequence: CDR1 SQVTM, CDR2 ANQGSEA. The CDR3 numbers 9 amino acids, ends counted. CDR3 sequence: CSVVDGANY.

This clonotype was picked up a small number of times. CDR3: CAISDSGAKGEQYF. The CDR3 DNA reads TGTGCCATCAGTGATTCAGGGGCGAAGGGCGAGCAGTACTTC. This chain connects TRBV10-3 to TRBJ2-7, with D maybe TRBD1 (6 bases). Germline CDR1 and CDR2: ENHRY and SYGVKD. This CDR3 has 14 residues. V lost 3 bases to trimming and J lost 6 bases, with 15 bases between them.

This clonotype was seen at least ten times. The CDR3 region has the DNA TGCGCCAGCAGCCAAGATGTTAACAGGGAACAAGAGACCCAGTACTTC. Encoded protein: CASSQDVNREQETQYF. The chain is built from TRBV4-3 and TRBJ2-5, with D possibly matching TRBD1 (6 bases). This CDR3 comprises 16 residues. V dropped 0 bases and J dropped 2 bases, with 13 bases sitting between them. CDR1 and CDR2 (germline): LGHNA, YSLEER.

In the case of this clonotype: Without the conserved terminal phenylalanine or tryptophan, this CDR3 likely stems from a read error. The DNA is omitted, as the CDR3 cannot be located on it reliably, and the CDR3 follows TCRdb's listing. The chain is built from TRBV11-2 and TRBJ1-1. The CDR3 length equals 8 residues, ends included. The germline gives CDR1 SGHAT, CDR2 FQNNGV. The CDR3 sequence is CASSLQRL.

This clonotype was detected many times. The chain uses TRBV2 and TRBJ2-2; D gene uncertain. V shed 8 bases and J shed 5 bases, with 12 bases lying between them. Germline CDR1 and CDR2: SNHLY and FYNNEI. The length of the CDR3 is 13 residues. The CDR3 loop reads CASSILITGELFF. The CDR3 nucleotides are TGTGCCAGCTCGATCCTTATAACCGGGGAGCTGTTTTTT.

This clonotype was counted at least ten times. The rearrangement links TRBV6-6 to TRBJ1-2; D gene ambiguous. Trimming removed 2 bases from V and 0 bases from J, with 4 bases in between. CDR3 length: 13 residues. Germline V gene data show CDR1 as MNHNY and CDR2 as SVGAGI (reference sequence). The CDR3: CASSYDSNYGYTF. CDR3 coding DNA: TGTGCCAGCAGTTACGACTCTAACTATGGCTACACCTTC.

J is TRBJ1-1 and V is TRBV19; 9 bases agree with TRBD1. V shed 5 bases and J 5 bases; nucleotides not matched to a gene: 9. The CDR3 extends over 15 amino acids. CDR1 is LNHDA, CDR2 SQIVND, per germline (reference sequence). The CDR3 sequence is CASSGRTGEKTEAFF. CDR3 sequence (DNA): TGTGCCAGTAGTGGACGGACAGGGGAGAAGACTGAAGCTTTCTTT.